This T cell receptor (beta chain) originates from a study of T cell repertoires in cytomegalovirus infection. As concerns this clonotype: Antigen specificity is unknown.

TCRdb re-called the reads with MiXCR, one entry per CDR3 protein. The data contain about 700,000 distinct CDR3 sequences, 30% to 35% of them singletons. Whole-study results and caveats: The response measured ex vivo was dominated by TCR beta clonotypes (HLA-C-restricted and CMV-specific).

Trimming took off 4 bases at V and 0 bases at J, with 13 bases between the two ends. This CDR3 comprises 15 residues. Looked up from germline, CDR1 is MNHNY and CDR2 is SVGAGI (reference sequence). The specimen comprised cultured PBMCs, sampled from culture after CMV antigen stimulation. This TCR derives from a human donor in good health (CMV status not recorded). Some clones in this sample may be carry-over from other donors' samples. The gene calls are TRBV6-6 and TRBJ2-7; D not certain. In nucleotides, the CDR3 is TGTGCCAGCAGTTTCTATAGACGGAGCTCCTACGAGCAGTACTTC. Protein: CASSFYRRSSYEQYF.